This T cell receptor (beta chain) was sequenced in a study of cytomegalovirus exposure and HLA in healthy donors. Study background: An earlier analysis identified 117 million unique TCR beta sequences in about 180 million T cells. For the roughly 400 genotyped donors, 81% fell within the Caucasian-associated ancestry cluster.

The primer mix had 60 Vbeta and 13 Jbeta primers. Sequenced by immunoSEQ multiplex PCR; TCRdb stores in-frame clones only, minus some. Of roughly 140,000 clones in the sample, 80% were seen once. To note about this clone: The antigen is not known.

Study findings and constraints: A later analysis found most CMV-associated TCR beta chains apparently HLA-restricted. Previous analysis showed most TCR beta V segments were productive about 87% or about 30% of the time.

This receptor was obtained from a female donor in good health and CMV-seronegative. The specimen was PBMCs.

Here the CDR3 reads CASSVAPAGTSGSNEQFF. CDR3 DNA sequence: TGTGCCAGCAGCGTAGCCCCGGCCGGGACTAGCGGGAGCAATGAGCAGTTCTTC. The V call is TRBV9, the J call TRBJ2-1, with 14 bases aligning to TRBD2. After removal of 0 bases from V and 6 bases from J, the junction contained 8 bases not matched to a gene. The CDR3 runs to 18 residues. Germline V gene sequence: CDR1 SGDLS, CDR2 YYNGEE.